This TCR beta chain appears in the sequencing data of a study of blood T cell repertoires in COVID-19. Study in general: Sites in the United States, Italy and Spain provided acute and convalescent COVID-19 samples. T cells, B-cell-depleted T cells, or PBMCs supplied cDNA or gDNA.

Clinical history reported by participants formed the basis on which cohorts were assigned. Sequencing used immunoSEQ multiplex PCR; TCRdb keeps in-frame clones, though not all of them. The sample yields hundreds of thousands of clones, approximately 90% seen once. CDR1 MNHEY and CDR2 SVGAGI come from the germline V gene. The CDR3 covers 14 residues. With 6 bases removed from V and 2 bases from J, the gap between germline ends came to 12 bases. The source is a man between 25 and 39 years old who had recovered from COVID-19. Sample: PBMCs or T cells enriched from blood (not recorded which). J is TRBJ2-3 and V is TRBV6-5, with D perhaps matching TRBD2 (6 bases). CDR3 loop: CASRRDSTTDTQYF. For the CDR3, the DNA is TGTGCCAGCAGACGGGACTCAACCACAGATACGCAGTATTTT.